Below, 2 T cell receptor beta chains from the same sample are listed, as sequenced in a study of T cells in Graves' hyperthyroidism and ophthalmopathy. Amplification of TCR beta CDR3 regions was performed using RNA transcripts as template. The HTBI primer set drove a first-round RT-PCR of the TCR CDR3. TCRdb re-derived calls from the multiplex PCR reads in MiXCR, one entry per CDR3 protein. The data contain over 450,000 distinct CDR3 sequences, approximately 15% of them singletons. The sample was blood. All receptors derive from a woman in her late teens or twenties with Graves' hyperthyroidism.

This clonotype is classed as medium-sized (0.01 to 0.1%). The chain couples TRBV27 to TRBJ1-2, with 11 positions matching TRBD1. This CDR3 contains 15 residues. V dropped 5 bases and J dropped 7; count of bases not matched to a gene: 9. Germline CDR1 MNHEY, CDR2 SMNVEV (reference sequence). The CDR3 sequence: CASSGAGTGGRGYTF. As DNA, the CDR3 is TGTGCCAGCAGTGGTGCCGGGACAGGGGGACGTGGCTACACCTTC.

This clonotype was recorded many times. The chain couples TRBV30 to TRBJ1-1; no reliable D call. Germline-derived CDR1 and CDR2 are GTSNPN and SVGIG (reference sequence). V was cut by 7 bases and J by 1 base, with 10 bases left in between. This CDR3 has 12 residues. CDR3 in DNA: TGTGCCTCCAACCGGGGGAACACTGAAGCTTTCTTT. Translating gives CASNRGNTEAFF.